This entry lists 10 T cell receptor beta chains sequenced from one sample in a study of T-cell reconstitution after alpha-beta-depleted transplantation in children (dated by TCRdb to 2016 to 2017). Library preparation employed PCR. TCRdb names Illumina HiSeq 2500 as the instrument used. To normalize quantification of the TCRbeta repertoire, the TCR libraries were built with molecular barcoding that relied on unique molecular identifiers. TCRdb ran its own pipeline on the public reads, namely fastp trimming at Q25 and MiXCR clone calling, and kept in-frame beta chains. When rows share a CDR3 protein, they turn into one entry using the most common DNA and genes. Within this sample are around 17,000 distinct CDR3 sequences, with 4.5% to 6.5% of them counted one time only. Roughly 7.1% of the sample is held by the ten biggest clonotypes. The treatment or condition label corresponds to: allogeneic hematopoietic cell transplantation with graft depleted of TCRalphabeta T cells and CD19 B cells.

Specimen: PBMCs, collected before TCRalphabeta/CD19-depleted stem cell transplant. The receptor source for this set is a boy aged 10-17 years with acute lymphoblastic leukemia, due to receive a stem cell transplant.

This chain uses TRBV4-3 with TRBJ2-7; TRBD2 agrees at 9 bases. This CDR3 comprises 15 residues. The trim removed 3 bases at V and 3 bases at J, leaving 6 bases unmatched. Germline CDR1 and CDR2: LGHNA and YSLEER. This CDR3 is CASSQTSGGRYEQYF. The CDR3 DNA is TGCGCCAGCAGCCAGACTAGCGGAGGACGCTACGAGCAGTACTTC.

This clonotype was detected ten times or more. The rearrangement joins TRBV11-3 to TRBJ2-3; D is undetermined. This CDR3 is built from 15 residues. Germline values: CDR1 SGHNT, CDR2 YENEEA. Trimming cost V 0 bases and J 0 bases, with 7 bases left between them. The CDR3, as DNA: TGTGCCAGCAGCTTAGACAGCTCTAGCACAGATACGCAGTATTTT. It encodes CASSLDSSSTDTQYF.

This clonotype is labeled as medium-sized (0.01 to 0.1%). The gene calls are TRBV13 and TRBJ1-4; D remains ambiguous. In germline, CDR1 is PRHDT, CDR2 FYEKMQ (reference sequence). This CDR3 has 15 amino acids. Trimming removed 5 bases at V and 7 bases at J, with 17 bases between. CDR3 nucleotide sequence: TGTGCCAGCAGCCCTTACCAGGTACAGCGTGAAAAACTGTTTTTT. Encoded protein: CASSPYQVQREKLFF.

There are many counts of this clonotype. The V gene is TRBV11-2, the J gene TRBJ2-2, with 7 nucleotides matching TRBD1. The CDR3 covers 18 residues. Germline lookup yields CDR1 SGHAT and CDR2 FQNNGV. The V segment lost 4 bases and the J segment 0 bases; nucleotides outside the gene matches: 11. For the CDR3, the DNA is TGTGCCAGCAGCTCCCTCCGGGACAGACTATCGAACACCGGGGAGCTGTTTTTT. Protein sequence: CASSSLRDRLSNTGELFF.

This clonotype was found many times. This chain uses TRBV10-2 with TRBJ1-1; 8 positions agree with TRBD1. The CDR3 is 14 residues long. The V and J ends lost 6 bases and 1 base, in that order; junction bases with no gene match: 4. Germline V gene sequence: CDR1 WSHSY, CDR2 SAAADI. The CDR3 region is CASSGQGSNTEAFF. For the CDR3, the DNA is TGCGCCAGCAGCGGACAGGGCTCGAACACTGAAGCTTTCTTT.

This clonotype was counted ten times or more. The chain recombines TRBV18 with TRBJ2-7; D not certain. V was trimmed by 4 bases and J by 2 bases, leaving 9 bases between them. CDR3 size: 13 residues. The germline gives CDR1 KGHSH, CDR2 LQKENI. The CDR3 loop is CASSQDGTYEQYF. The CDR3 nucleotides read TGTGCCAGCTCACAGGACGGAACCTACGAGCAGTACTTC.

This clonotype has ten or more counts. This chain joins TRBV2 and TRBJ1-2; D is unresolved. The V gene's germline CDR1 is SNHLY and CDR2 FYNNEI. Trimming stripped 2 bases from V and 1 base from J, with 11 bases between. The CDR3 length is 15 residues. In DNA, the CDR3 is TGTGCCAGCAGTGAAAAGGGTATAAATAACTATGGCTACACCTTC. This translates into CASSEKGINNYGYTF.

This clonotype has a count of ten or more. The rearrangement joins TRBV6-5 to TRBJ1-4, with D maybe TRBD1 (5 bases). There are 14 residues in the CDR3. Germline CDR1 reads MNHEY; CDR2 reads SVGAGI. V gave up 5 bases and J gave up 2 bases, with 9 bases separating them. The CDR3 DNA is TGTGCCAGCAGTCACGGGGGGACTAATGAAAAACTGTTTTTT. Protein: CASSHGGTNEKLFF.

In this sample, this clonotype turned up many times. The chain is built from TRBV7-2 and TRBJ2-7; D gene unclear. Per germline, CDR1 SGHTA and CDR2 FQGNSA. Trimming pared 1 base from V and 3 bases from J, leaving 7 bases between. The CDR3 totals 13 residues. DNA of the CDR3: TGTGCCAGCAGCTTAGGGTGGTACTACGAGCAGTACTTC. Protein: CASSLGWYYEQYF.

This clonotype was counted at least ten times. DNA for the CDR3: TGTGCCAGCTACGGGACAGCGAACACTGAAGCTTTCTTT. Residues: CASYGTANTEAFF. The chain links TRBV18 to TRBJ1-1; 7 positions match TRBD1. CDR3 length: 13 amino acids. Germline CDR1 KGHSH, CDR2 LQKENI. Unmatched junction bases numbered 3, after V lost 7 bases and J lost 1 base.